The rows below give T cell receptor beta chains drawn from one sample of a study of control samples from healthy donors and cancer patients. The protocol was immunoSEQ multiplex PCR, while the TCRdb copy is restricted to in-frame clones and leaves out a portion. The repertoire includes some 100,000 clones, roughly 92% of them detected once, and about 3% sits in the top ten. Sequenced input: blood. The receptors originated from a human donor in good health. The donor label of this sample is uncertain. The CDR3 runs from the conserved cysteine through the conserved F or W. Each record gives: D gene, J gene, clone size, V gene, CDR3 DNA, CDR3 protein. A D gene is named only where the DNA matches it firmly. Size tells how often a clone was seen (once, few, many) or the class of an expanded clone, and some rows leave it out.

d_gene: -
j_gene: TRBJ2-3
abundance: -
v_gene: TRBV5-1
CDR3nt: TGCGCCAGCAGCTCCTCCTGGGGCGTTGGGAGCACAGATACGCAGTATTTT
CDR3aa: CASSSSWGVGSTDTQYF

d_gene: -
j_gene: TRBJ1-3
abundance: -
v_gene: TRBV11-2
CDR3nt: TGTGCCAGCAGTTCCACTCGGGGGCGGAAGGGAAACACCATATATTTT
CDR3aa: CASSSTRGRKGNTIYF

d_gene: TRBD2
j_gene: TRBJ2-2
abundance: once
v_gene: TRBV7-8
CDR3nt: TGTGCCAGCAGCTTGCATCTAGCGGCCACCGGGGAGCTGTTTTTT
CDR3aa: CASSLHLAATGELFF

d_gene: -
j_gene: TRBJ1-3
abundance: -
v_gene: TRBV7-6
CDR3nt: TGTGCCAGCAGCTTAGGGAGAGGGGCTGGAAACACCATATATTTT
CDR3aa: CASSLGRGAGNTIYF

d_gene: -
j_gene: TRBJ2-2
abundance: few
v_gene: TRBV19
CDR3nt: TGTGCCAGTAGTATCGTCGGGATCGGGGAGCTGTTTTTT
CDR3aa: CASSIVGIGELFF

d_gene: -
j_gene: TRBJ2-4
abundance: -
v_gene: TRBV27
CDR3nt: TGTGCCAGCAGTTTTGAAAGGGGTCACAACATTCAGTACTTC
CDR3aa: CASSFERGHNIQYF

d_gene: TRBD2
j_gene: TRBJ2-5
abundance: -
v_gene: TRBV14
CDR3nt: TGTGCCAGCAGCCAAGGACTAGCGGGGGCAGAGACCCAGTACTTC
CDR3aa: CASSQGLAGAETQYF

d_gene: TRBD1
j_gene: TRBJ2-7
abundance: -
v_gene: TRBV5-8
CDR3nt: TGTGCCAGCAGCTTGGTGGCCGGGACAGGGAGTCACGAGCAGTACTTC
CDR3aa: CASSLVAGTGSHEQYF

d_gene: TRBD2
j_gene: TRBJ2-1
abundance: -
v_gene: TRBV6-5
CDR3nt: TGTGCCAGCAGCGCAGGGACTAGCGTCGATGAGCAGTTCTTC
CDR3aa: CASSAGTSVDEQFF

d_gene: -
j_gene: TRBJ1-4
abundance: -
v_gene: TRBV5-1
CDR3nt: TGCGCCAGCAGCTTGGAGGGATATTCGACTAATGAAAAACTGTTTTTT
CDR3aa: CASSLEGYSTNEKLFF